This T cell receptor (beta chain) was documented in a study of shared clonotypes between healthy human individuals. The study, taken as a whole, reports: Some naive CD4 clonotypes, 5% to 5.5%, turned up in common across a handful of donors.

The repertoire was sequenced with immunoSEQ multiplex PCR; TCRdb's copy has only in-frame clones and lacks some. The sample lists 2 million to 2.5 million clones; just under 95% were seen once. Notes on this clone: The target antigen is unknown.

Between the trimmed V and J ends, which lost 4 bases and 5 bases, there was a span of 9 bases. Germline lookup yields CDR1 SNHLY and CDR2 FYNNEI. The CDR3 runs to 12 residues. The chain uses TRBV2 and TRBJ2-7; no definite D call. The sequenced material came from naive CD4+ T cells from PBMCs. The subset: CD45RA+ positively selected. This sequence originates from a man aged 18 to 30 in good health. Some clones in this sample may be carry-over from other donors' samples. In DNA form, the CDR3 reads TGTGCCAGCAGTGGTCAGAGGAACGAGCAGTACTTC. Translated, it gives CASSGQRNEQYF.